The clone carrying this TCR beta chain has a handful of counts. This sample was taken from a study of patients and donors after allogeneic stem cell transplantation. The J segment lost 1 base and the V segment lost 1 base, leaving 9 bases of the junction unmatched. The CDR3 has 17 residues. The germline CDR1 and CDR2 sequences are SGHVS and FQNEAQ. TCRdb passed the RT-PCR reads through MiXCR, listing each CDR3 protein once. Of 150,000 to 250,000 distinct CDR3 sequences in the sample, around two fifths were seen once. The sequenced sample consisted of blood, either unsorted or a sorted T cell fraction (not recorded which). This chain connects TRBV7-8 to TRBJ1-1; 7 nucleotides line up with TRBD1. The receptor was derived from a human donor who was either an allogeneic HSCT recipient or a stem cell or donor lymphocyte infusion donor (not recorded which). It is not recorded whose cells these are; they may come from a transplant donor. The CDR3 here is CASSLVYPRGGNTEAFF. CDR3 nucleotides: TGTGCCAGCAGCTTAGTATACCCCAGGGGGGGGAACACTGAAGCTTTCTTT.